The clone carrying this TCR beta chain was observed once. The data were obtained in a study of T cell changes during pregnancy in multiple sclerosis. The CDR3 consists of 16 residues. Germline values: CDR1 SGHTA, CDR2 FQGNSA. Trimming stripped 5 bases from V and 4 bases from J, with 20 bases between. TCRdb's table, derived via immunoSEQ multiplex PCR, lists solely in-frame clones and lacks some. The sample has fewer than 90,000 clones, less than 95% seen once. The rearrangement uses TRBV7-2 and TRBJ1-2; TRBD1 is a possible D gene (6 bases). This material consisted of peripheral blood, taken in the second trimester of pregnancy. The TCR sequence derives from a female donor with multiple sclerosis, enrolled in a pregnancy study. The CDR3 nucleotides read TGTGCCAGCAGCCCCACGACCCTCAGGGGAGTCTATGGCTACACCTTC. Translating it yields CASSPTTLRGVYGYTF.